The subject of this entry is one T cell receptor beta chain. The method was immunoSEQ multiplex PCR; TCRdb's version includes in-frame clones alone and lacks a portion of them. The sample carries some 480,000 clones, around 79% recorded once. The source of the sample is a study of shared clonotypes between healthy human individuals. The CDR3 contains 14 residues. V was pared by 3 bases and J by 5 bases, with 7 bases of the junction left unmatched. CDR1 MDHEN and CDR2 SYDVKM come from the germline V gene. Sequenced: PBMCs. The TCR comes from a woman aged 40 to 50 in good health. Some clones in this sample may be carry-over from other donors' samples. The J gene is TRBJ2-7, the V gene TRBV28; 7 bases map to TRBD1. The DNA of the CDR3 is TGTGCCAGCAGTTTCCTCCCAACAGGGGACGAGCAGTACTTC. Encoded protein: CASSFLPTGDEQYF.